Each of the 2 T cell receptor beta chains below was sequenced from the same sample in a study of T-cell memory formation after mild COVID-19. Using its own MiXCR run on the 5' RACE reads, TCRdb lists one record per CDR3 protein. In the table there are roughly 600,000 distinct CDR3 sequences, about a sixth of which are singletons. The sequenced sample was PBMCs or a T cell subset sorted from them (not recorded which). The receptor source for this set is an adult woman who had mild COVID-19 (a few samples of this study predate the infection). Cell type and time point are not known.

This clonotype was counted between two and nine times. This rearrangement joins TRBV9 to TRBJ2-2, with 8 bases aligning to TRBD2. Per the germline V gene, CDR1 is SGDLS and CDR2 is YYNGEE. With 4 bases clipped from V and 0 bases from J, the junction kept 11 bases outside the gene matches. CDR3 length: 18 residues. The CDR3 loop is CASSPSGGLYPNTGELFF. The CDR3, as DNA: TGTGCCAGCAGCCCGAGCGGGGGTTTGTACCCGAACACCGGGGAGCTGTTTTTT.

This clonotype has just a few counts. The V gene is TRBV5-1, the J gene TRBJ1-1; maybe TRBD1 (5 bases). The CDR3 covers 15 residues. Trimming took 0 bases from V and 3 from J, leaving 12 bases between them. Germline loops: CDR1 SGHRS, CDR2 YFSETQ. Here the CDR3 reads CASSLGDMGDTEAFF. The CDR3 nucleotides read TGCGCCAGCAGCTTGGGAGACATGGGGGACACTGAAGCTTTCTTT.